This passage covers 8 T cell receptor beta chains from one sample sequenced in a study of T cells in Graves' hyperthyroidism and ophthalmopathy. Researchers took RNA transcripts and amplified the TCR beta CDR3 regions from them. First-round RT-PCR targeting the TCR CDR3 was performed with the HTBI primer set. MiXCR, applied by TCRdb to the multiplex PCR reads, yields one record per CDR3 protein. The data contain 550,000 to 850,000 distinct CDR3 sequences, 15% to 20% of them seen just once; the ten biggest clones take up roughly a sixth. Specimen: blood. All receptors derive from a woman between 45 and 60 years old with Graves' hyperthyroidism that later progressed to Graves' ophthalmopathy.

J is TRBJ2-6 and V is TRBV6-2 or TRBV6-3, with D unresolved. Germline V gives CDR1 MNHEY, CDR2 SVGEGT. The CDR3 spans 14 residues. Trimming stripped 10 bases from V and 2 bases from J, with 12 bases between. In nucleotides, the CDR3 is TGTGCCACCAGCATGGCAGCTGGGGCCAACGTCCTGACTTTC. Translating gives CATSMAAGANVLTF.

This clonotype was seen repeatedly, ten times or more. The genes are TRBV7-2 and TRBJ2-7; D is uncertain. Looked up from germline, CDR1 is SGHTA and CDR2 is FQGNSA. V was clipped by 3 bases and J by 2 bases, with 8 bases between them. The CDR3 extends over 13 amino acids. The DNA for the CDR3 is TGTGCCAGCAGCTTCGGCCAGACCTACGAGCAGTACTTC. Translation gives CASSFGQTYEQYF.

The table lists this clonotype with many counts. The chain couples TRBV20-1 to TRBJ2-7, with D possibly TRBD2 on 6 matching bases. This CDR3 contains 14 residues. Germline V CDR1 and CDR2: DFQATT, SNEGSKA (reference sequence). V was pared by 3 bases and J by 0 bases, with 12 bases between. CDR3 bases: TGCAGTGCTAGCCGTGCTAGCGTCTCCTACGAGCAGTACTTC. This encodes CSASRASVSYEQYF.

This rearrangement joins TRBV27 to TRBJ1-6, with 8 positions matching TRBD1. CDR1 is MNHEY, CDR2 SMNVEV, per germline (reference sequence). The ends lost 4 bases at V and 4 bases at J; junction bases unmatched: 6. The CDR3 runs to 16 residues. CDR3 sequence: CASSSIWTGYNSPLHF. The CDR3 nucleotides read TGTGCCAGCAGTTCAATCTGGACAGGGTATAATTCACCCCTCCACTTT.

This clonotype was observed many times. The V call is TRBV5-6, the J call TRBJ1-1; D uncertain. The CDR3 is 13 amino acids. CDR1 is SGHDT and CDR2 is YYEEEE in the germline V gene. V lost 9 bases to trimming and J lost 0 bases, with 12 bases between them. CDR3: CATPGTMNTEAFF. Written as DNA, the CDR3 is TGTGCCACCCCCGGAACTATGAACACTGAAGCTTTCTTT.

This clonotype has ten or more counts. The gene calls are TRBV18 and TRBJ2-5; D might be TRBD1 (6 bases). V was shortened by 2 bases and J by 2 bases, with 9 bases between the two germline ends. Germline CDR1 is KGHSH and CDR2 is LQKENI. CDR3 length: 14 amino acids. In DNA form, the CDR3 reads TGTGCCAGCTCACCAAACGGACAGCAAGAGACCCAGTACTTC. It specifies CASSPNGQQETQYF.

The sample holds many counts of this clonotype. V and J are TRBV7-9 and TRBJ1-1; no reliable D call. The CDR3 is made up of 15 amino acids. Germline CDR1 and CDR2: SEHNR and FQNEAQ (reference sequence). Trimming removed 5 bases from V and 3 bases from J, with 16 bases in between. CDR3 DNA: TGTGCCAGCAGCCCGGGTCGGGGATTGGACACTGAAGCTTTCTTT. Its translation is CASSPGRGLDTEAFF.

This clonotype was found many times. The chain employs TRBV20-1 and TRBJ2-7; 10 nucleotides align to TRBD1. The germline gives CDR1 DFQATT, CDR2 SNEGSKA (reference sequence). The V segment lost 1 base and the J segment 3 bases; nucleotides outside the gene matches: 6. This CDR3 comprises 15 residues. DNA for the CDR3: TGCAGTGCTAGAGGAGGGACAGGGGCTTTCTACGAGCAGTACTTC. Translated: CSARGGTGAFYEQYF.